Listed here are 8 T cell receptor beta chains from one sample, sequenced in a study of cytotoxic CD8 clonotypes in ibrutinib-treated CLL. Measured with immunoSEQ multiplex PCR; TCRdb has only the in-frame clones, and not every one. The sample has tens of thousands of clones; under 75% are singletons. The source was PBMCs, collected after 12 months of ibrutinib treatment. These receptors were obtained from a human donor with chronic lymphocytic leukemia.

Only one count was recorded for this clone. The chain carries TRBV5-6 and TRBJ2-7; D gene ambiguous. In germline, CDR1 is SGHDT, CDR2 YYEEEE. This CDR3 spans 14 amino acids. V was trimmed by 4 bases and J by 7 bases, leaving 18 bases between them. CDR3 DNA sequence: TGTGCCAGCAGCCTCCGGGCCCCGAGTGGGGAGCAGTACTTC. It codes for CASSLRAPSGEQYF.

This clone was detected only a few times. V is TRBV5-1 and J is TRBJ1-5; TRBD1 might be the D (6 bases). The CDR3 extends over 14 amino acids. Trimming removed 0 bases at V and 8 bases at J, with 12 bases between. Looked up from germline, CDR1 is SGHRS and CDR2 is YFSETQ. CDR3 sequence (DNA): TGCGCCAGCAGCTTGGGGACAGCTTCCGAGCCCCAGCATTTT. Translated: CASSLGTASEPQHF.

The chain uses TRBV11-2 and TRBJ2-7; D is ambiguous. CDR3 length: 12 amino acids. Per the germline V gene, CDR1 is SGHAT and CDR2 is FQNNGV. The V gene lost 6 bases and the J gene lost 3 bases, with 9 bases spanning the gap. CDR3 in DNA: TGTGCCAGCAGAAAGGGATTCTACGAGCAGTACTTC. The encoded protein is CASRKGFYEQYF.

V gene TRBV7-9 combines with J gene TRBJ2-7, with a tentative D call TRBD2 (7 bases). The CDR3 loop spans 14 amino acids. Per the germline V gene, CDR1 is SEHNR and CDR2 is FQNEAQ (reference sequence). V was clipped by 4 bases and J by 10 bases, with 20 bases between them. The CDR3 region has the DNA TGTGCCAGCAGCTCCCCTGGGGGGGCAGTCTCTCAGTACTTC. Residues: CASSSPGGAVSQYF.

This clone was seen a single time. This rearrangement joins TRBV5-1 to TRBJ1-1; TRBD1 is a possible D gene (5 bases). There are 16 residues in the CDR3. V was pared by 4 bases and J by 4 bases, with 20 bases between. Germline assignment: CDR1 SGHRS and CDR2 YFSETQ. In nucleotides, the CDR3 is TGCGCCAGCAGCCCGTCCGAGACAGCGTCGAGCACTGAAGCTTTCTTT. Protein product: CASSPSETASSTEAFF.

This clone was observed a few times. The chain joins TRBV4-2 to TRBJ1-2; no clear D gene. The germline V gene has CDR1 LGHNA and CDR2 YNFKEQ. The CDR3 sequence is 13 residues long. Trimming pared 0 bases from V and 3 bases from J, leaving 5 bases between. This CDR3 reads CASSQDGDYGYTF. The CDR3 DNA is TGTGCCAGCAGCCAAGACGGGGACTATGGCTACACCTTC.

V is TRBV6-5 and J is TRBJ1-1; D remains unclear. CDR1 MNHEY and CDR2 SVGAGI come from the germline V gene. Deletions cut 4 bases from V and 1 base from J, with 10 bases between. The CDR3 is 14 amino acids. The DNA for the CDR3 is TGTGCCAGCAGTTCCCCAAGGCAGAACACTGAAGCTTTCTTT. It is translated as CASSSPRQNTEAFF.

The J gene is TRBJ2-7, the V gene TRBV14, with D unclear. The V and J ends lost 1 base and 4 bases respectively, with 2 bases between them. The length of the CDR3 is 11 residues. Germline V lookup: CDR1 SGHDN, CDR2 FVKESK. CDR3: CASSQVYEQYF. CDR3 DNA sequence: TGTGCCAGCAGCCAAGTTTACGAGCAGTACTTC.